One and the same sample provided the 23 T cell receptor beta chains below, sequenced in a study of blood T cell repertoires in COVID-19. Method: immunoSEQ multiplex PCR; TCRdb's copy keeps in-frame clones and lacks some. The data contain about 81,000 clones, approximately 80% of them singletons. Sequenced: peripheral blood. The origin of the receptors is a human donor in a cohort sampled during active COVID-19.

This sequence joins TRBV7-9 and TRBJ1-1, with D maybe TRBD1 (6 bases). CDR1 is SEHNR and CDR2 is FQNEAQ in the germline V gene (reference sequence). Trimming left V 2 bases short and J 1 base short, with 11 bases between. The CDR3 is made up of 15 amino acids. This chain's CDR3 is CASSLQGRGNTEAFF. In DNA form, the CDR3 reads TGTGCCAGCAGCTTACAGGGGAGGGGGAACACTGAAGCTTTCTTT. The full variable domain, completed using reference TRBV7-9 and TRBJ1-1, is DTGVSQNPRHKITKRGQNVTFRCDPISEHNRLYWYRQTLGQGPEFLTYFQNEAQLEKSRLLSDRFSAERPKGSFSTLEIQRTEQGDSAMYLCASSLQGRGNTEAFFGQGTRLTVV.

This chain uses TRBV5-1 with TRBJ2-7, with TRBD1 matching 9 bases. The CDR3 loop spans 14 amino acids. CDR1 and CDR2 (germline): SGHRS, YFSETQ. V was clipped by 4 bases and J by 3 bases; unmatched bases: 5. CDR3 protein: CASSPGDRVYEQYF. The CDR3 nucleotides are TGCGCCAGCAGCCCGGGGGACAGGGTCTACGAGCAGTACTTC.

The CDR3 here is CASSLGMSRRGFAEAFF. DNA of the CDR3: TGTGCCAGCAGCTTAGGCATGTCGCGTCGGGGGTTCGCTGAAGCTTTCTTT. The chain has TRBV11-2 and TRBJ1-1, with TRBD1 as a possible D gene (5 bases). Germline-derived CDR1 and CDR2 are SGHAT and FQNNGV. The CDR3 spans 17 residues. V gave up 1 base and J gave up 6 bases, with 21 bases separating them.

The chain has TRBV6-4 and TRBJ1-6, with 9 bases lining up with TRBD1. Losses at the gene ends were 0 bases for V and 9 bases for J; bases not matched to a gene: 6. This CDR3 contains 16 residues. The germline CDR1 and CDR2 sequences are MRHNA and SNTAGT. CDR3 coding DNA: TGTGCCAGCAGTGACTCCACGGGACAGGGTGTTTCACCCCTCCACTTT. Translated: CASSDSTGQGVSPLHF.

The CDR3 here is CASSGTQLAGVHEQFF. The CDR3 DNA is TGTGCCAGCAGCGGGACCCAACTAGCGGGGGTCCATGAGCAGTTCTTC. The V and J genes are TRBV9 and TRBJ2-1; 11 bases line up with TRBD2. Germline V gives CDR1 SGDLS, CDR2 YYNGEE. Losses at the gene ends were 3 bases for V and 8 bases for J; bases not matched to a gene: 10. The CDR3 has 16 residues.

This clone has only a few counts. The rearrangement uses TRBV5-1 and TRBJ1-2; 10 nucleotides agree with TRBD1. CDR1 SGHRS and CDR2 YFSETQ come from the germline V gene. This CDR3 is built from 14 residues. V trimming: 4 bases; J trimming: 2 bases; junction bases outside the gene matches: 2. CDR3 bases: TGCGCCAGCAGCAGGGACAGGGGAAACTATGGCTACACCTTC. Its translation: CASSRDRGNYGYTF.

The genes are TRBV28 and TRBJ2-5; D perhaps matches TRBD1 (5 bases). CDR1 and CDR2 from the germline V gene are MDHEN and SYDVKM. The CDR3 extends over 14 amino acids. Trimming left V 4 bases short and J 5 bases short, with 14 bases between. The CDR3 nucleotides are TGTGCCAGCAGTTCCCCGCAGGGCCGGGAGACCCAGTACTTC. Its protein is CASSSPQGRETQYF.

In DNA form, the CDR3 reads TGTGCCTGGACCCTACCTCAGACACCTGGCTACACCTTC. Residues: CAWTLPQTPGYTF. This chain joins TRBV30 and TRBJ1-2; the D is unclear. Trimming left V 4 bases short and J 7 bases short, with 16 bases between. CDR1 is GTSNPN, CDR2 SVGIG, per germline (reference sequence). The CDR3 contains 13 residues.

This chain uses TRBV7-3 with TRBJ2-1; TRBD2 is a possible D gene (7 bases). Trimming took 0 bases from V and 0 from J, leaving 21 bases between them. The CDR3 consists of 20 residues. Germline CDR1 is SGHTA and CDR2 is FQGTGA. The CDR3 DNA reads TGTGCCAGCAGCTTAACGCCGAGTCTCGGGGGGCAAAGCTCCTACAATGAGCAGTTCTTC. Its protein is CASSLTPSLGGQSSYNEQFF. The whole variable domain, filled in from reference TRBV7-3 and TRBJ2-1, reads GAGVSQTPSNKVTEKGKYVELRCDPISGHTALYWYRQSLGQGPEFLIYFQGTGAADDSGLPNDRFFAVRPEGSVSTLKIQRTERGDSAVYLCASSLTPSLGGQSSYNEQFFGPGTRLTVL.

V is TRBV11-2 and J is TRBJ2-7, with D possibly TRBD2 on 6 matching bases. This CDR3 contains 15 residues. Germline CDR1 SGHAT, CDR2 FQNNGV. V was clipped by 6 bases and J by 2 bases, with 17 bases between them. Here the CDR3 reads CASSLSGTGAYEQYF. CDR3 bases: TGTGCCAGCAGTCTCTCCGGGACGGGAGCCTACGAGCAGTACTTC.

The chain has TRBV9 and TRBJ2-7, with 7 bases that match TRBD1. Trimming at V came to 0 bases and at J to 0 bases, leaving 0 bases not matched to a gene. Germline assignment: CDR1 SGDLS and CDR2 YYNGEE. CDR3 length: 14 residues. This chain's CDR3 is CASSVGDSSYEQYF. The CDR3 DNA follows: TGTGCCAGCAGCGTAGGGGACAGCTCCTACGAGCAGTACTTC.

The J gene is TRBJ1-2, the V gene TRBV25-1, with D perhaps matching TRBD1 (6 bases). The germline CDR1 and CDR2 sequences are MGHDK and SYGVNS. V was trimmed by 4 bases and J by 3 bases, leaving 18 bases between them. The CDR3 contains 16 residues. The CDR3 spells CASSGVQGSIDYGYTF. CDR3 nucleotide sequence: TGTGCCAGCAGTGGAGTACAGGGTTCTATCGACTATGGCTACACCTTC.

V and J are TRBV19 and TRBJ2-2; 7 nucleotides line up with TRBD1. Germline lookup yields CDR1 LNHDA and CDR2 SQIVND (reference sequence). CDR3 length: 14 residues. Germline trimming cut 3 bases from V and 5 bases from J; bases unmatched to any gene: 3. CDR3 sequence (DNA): TGTGCCAGTAGTATCCGACAGGGAACCGGGGAGCTGTTTTTT. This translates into CASSIRQGTGELFF.

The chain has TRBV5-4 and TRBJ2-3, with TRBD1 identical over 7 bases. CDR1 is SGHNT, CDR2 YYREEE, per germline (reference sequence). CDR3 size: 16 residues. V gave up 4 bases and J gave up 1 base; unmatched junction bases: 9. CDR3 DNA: TGTGCCAGCAGCAGGCCCCCCGGACAGGGCACAGATACGCAGTATTTT. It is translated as CASSRPPGQGTDTQYF.

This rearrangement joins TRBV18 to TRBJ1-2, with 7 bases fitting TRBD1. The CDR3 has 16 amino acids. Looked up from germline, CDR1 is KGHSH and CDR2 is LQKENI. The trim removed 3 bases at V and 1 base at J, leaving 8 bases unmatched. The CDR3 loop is CASSPRTGHNNYGYTF. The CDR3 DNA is TGTGCCAGCTCACCCCGGACAGGACATAATAACTATGGCTACACCTTC.

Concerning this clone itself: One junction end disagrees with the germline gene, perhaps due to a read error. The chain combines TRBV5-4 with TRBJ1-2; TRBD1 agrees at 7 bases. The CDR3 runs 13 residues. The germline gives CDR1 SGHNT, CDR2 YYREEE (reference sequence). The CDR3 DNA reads TGTGCCAACAGCAGGGGGGGAAACTATGGCTACACCTTC. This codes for CANSRGGNYGYTF. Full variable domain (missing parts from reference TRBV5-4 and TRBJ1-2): ETGVTQSPTHLIKTRGQQVTLRCSSQSGHNTVSWYQQALGQGPQFIFQYYREEENGRGNFPPRFSGLQFPNYSSELNVNALELDDSALYLCANSRGGNYGYTFGSGTRLTVV.

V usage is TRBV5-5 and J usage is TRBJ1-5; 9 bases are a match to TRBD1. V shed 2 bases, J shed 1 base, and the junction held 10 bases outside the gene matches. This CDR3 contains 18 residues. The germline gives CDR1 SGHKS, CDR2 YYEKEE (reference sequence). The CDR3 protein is CASSFAATGGTSNQPQHF. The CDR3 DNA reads TGTGCCAGCAGCTTTGCGGCGACAGGGGGGACGAGCAATCAGCCCCAGCATTTT.

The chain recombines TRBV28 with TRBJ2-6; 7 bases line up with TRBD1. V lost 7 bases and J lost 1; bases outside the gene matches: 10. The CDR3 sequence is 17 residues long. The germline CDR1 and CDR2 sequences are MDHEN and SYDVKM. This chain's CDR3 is CASKKGDSWSGANVLTF. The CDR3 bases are TGTGCCAGCAAGAAAGGGGACAGTTGGTCTGGGGCCAACGTCCTGACTTTC.

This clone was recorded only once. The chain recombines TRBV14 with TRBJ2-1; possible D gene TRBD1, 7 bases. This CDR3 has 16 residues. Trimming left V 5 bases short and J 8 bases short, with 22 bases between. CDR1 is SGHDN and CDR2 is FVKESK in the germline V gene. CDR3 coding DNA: TGTGCCAGCAGCTATCACCCAGGGGGGCGTCTTGATGAGCAGTTCTTC. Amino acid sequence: CASSYHPGGRLDEQFF.

The CDR3 sequence: CASSLGLPDTQYF. The CDR3 bases are TGTGCCAGCAGCTTAGGACTGCCAGATACGCAGTATTTT. V and J are TRBV7-3 and TRBJ2-3; D is possibly TRBD2 (5 bases). Trimming took 2 bases from V and 4 from J, leaving 7 bases between them. In germline, CDR1 is SGHTA, CDR2 FQGTGA. The CDR3 covers 13 residues.

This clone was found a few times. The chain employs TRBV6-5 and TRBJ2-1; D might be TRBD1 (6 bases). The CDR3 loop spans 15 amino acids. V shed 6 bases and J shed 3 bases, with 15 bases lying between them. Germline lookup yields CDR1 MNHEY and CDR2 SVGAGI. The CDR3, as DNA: TGTGCCAGCAGACGAACAGGGATTAACTACAATGAGCAGTTCTTC. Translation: CASRRTGINYNEQFF.

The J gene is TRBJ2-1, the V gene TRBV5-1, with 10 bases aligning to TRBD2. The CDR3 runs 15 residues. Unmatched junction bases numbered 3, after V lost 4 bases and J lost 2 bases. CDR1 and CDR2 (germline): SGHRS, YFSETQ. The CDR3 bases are TGCGCCAGCAGCATAACTAGCGGGACCTACAATGAGCAGTTCTTC. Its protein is CASSITSGTYNEQFF. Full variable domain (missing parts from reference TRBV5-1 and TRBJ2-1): KAGVTQTPRYLIKTRGQQVTLSCSPISGHRSVSWYQQTPGQGLQFLFEYFSETQRNKGNFPGRFSGRQFSNSRSEMNVSTLELGDSALYLCASSITSGTYNEQFFGPGTRLTVL.

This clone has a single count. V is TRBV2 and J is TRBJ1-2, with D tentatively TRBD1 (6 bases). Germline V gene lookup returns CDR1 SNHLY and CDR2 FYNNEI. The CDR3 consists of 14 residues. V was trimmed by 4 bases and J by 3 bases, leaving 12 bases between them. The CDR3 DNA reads TGTGCCAGCAGTGGAGAACAGGGTTACTATGGCTACACCTTC. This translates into CASSGEQGYYGYTF. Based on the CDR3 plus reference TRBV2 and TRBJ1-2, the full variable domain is EPEVTQTPSHQVTQMGQEVILRCVPISNHLYFYWYRQILGQKVEFLVSFYNNEISEKSEIFDDQFSVERPDGSNFTLKIRSTKLEDSAMYFCASSGEQGYYGYTFGSGTRLTVV.